Listed below are T cell receptor beta chains from one sample, sequenced in a study of CD8 T cells in Susac syndrome. From the immunoSEQ multiplex PCR reads, TCRdb called clonotypes with MiXCR, one entry per CDR3 protein. The sample gives about 210,000 distinct CDR3 sequences, approximately 93% of which show up once; around 0.096% is in the top ten. The specimen sequenced was CD4+ T cells from PBMCs. These receptors were collected from a human donor in good health. The CDR3 runs from the conserved cysteine through the conserved F or W. A D gene is named only where the DNA matches it firmly. Where a row states a size, it is once, few, many or the class of an expanded clone; other rows omit it.

abundance: .; j_gene: TRBJ2-6; v_gene: TRBV7-3; d_gene: TRBD1; CDR3aa: CASSPRGNAGANVLTF; CDR3nt: TGTGCCAGCAGCCCCAGGGGGAATGCTGGGGCCAACGTCCTGACTTTC
abundance: .; j_gene: TRBJ1-1; v_gene: TRBV6-2/TRBV6-3; d_gene: .; CDR3aa: CASSYSAENTEAFF; CDR3nt: TGTGCCAGCAGTTACTCGGCGGAGAACACTGAAGCTTTCTTT
abundance: .; j_gene: TRBJ1-2; v_gene: TRBV29-1; d_gene: .; CDR3aa: CSVEEDGLLGYTF; CDR3nt: TGCAGCGTTGAAGAGGACGGTCTACTTGGCTACACCTTC
abundance: .; j_gene: TRBJ1-6; v_gene: TRBV6-5; d_gene: TRBD1; CDR3aa: CASRRTGDSPLHF; CDR3nt: TGTGCCAGCAGGAGGACAGGCGATTCACCCCTCCACTTT
abundance: .; j_gene: TRBJ2-3; v_gene: TRBV14; d_gene: .; CDR3aa: CASSHVRDTQYF; CDR3nt: TGTGCCAGCAGCCATGTAAGGGATACGCAGTATTTT
abundance: .; j_gene: TRBJ1-2; v_gene: TRBV7-2; d_gene: .; CDR3aa: CASSQEAALPNYGYTF; CDR3nt: TGTGCCAGCAGCCAAGAAGCCGCCCTCCCTAACTATGGCTACACCTTC
abundance: .; j_gene: TRBJ1-5; v_gene: TRBV24-1; d_gene: TRBD1; CDR3aa: CATSDTPGQGPPQPQHF; CDR3nt: TGTGCCACCAGTGACACACCGGGACAGGGGCCTCCTCAGCCCCAGCATTTT
abundance: .; j_gene: TRBJ2-5; v_gene: TRBV28; d_gene: .; CDR3aa: CASSFDRIQETQYF; CDR3nt: TGTGCCAGCAGTTTTGACAGGATCCAAGAGACCCAGTACTTC
abundance: .; j_gene: TRBJ2-1; v_gene: TRBV20-1; d_gene: .; CDR3aa: CSAPRAEQFF; CDR3nt: TGCAGTGCCCCCCGAGCTGAGCAGTTCTTC
abundance: .; j_gene: TRBJ1-2; v_gene: TRBV29-1; d_gene: TRBD1; CDR3aa: CSVDPGGGGYTF; CDR3nt: TGCAGCGTTGACCCAGGGGGCGGTGGCTACACCTTC
abundance: .; j_gene: TRBJ2-2; v_gene: TRBV24-1; d_gene: .; CDR3aa: CATSQSSPDTGELFF; CDR3nt: TGTGCCACCAGCCAGAGCTCACCGGACACCGGGGAGCTGTTTTTT
abundance: .; j_gene: TRBJ1-2; v_gene: TRBV30; d_gene: .; CDR3aa: CAWSLSRVEYGYTF; CDR3nt: TGTGCCTGGTCCCTCTCCAGGGTAGAGTATGGCTACACCTTC
abundance: .; j_gene: TRBJ2-3; v_gene: TRBV4-3; d_gene: TRBD2; CDR3aa: CASSQVAGGLSTDTQYF; CDR3nt: TGCGCCAGCAGCCAAGTAGCGGGGGGGCTCAGCACAGATACGCAGTATTTT
abundance: .; j_gene: TRBJ1-1; v_gene: TRBV7-9; d_gene: .; CDR3aa: CASSSPGRGTEAFF; CDR3nt: TGTGCCAGCAGCTCTCCCGGGCGGGGCACTGAAGCTTTCTTT
abundance: .; j_gene: TRBJ2-6; v_gene: TRBV2; d_gene: .; CDR3aa: CASRVQAGANVLTF; CDR3nt: TGTGCCAGCAGGGTACAGGCTGGGGCCAACGTCCTGACTTTC
abundance: .; j_gene: TRBJ1-3; v_gene: TRBV4-3; d_gene: .; CDR3aa: CASSQGRGLGNTIYF; CDR3nt: TGCGCCAGCAGCCAAGGAAGAGGGCTAGGAAACACCATATATTTT
abundance: .; j_gene: TRBJ1-2; v_gene: TRBV7-8; d_gene: .; CDR3aa: CASSRGPPKLNYGYTF; CDR3nt: TGTGCCAGCAGCCGGGGACCTCCGAAGCTTAACTATGGCTACACCTTC
abundance: .; j_gene: TRBJ2-2; v_gene: TRBV6-2/TRBV6-3; d_gene: .; CDR3aa: CASSFLTRSRTGELFF; CDR3nt: TGTGCCAGCAGTTTCCTAACCCGGAGTAGGACCGGGGAGCTGTTTTTT
abundance: .; j_gene: TRBJ2-3; v_gene: TRBV6-1; d_gene: TRBD1; CDR3aa: CASSPGTGVLADTQYF; CDR3nt: TGTGCCAGCAGCCCCGGGACAGGCGTCCTCGCAGATACGCAGTATTTT
abundance: once; j_gene: TRBJ2-3; v_gene: TRBV5-1; d_gene: .; CDR3aa: CASSPGTSPSTDTQYF; CDR3nt: TGCGCCAGCAGCCCCGGGACGTCCCCTAGCACAGATACGCAGTATTTT
abundance: .; j_gene: TRBJ1-1; v_gene: TRBV6-5; d_gene: .; CDR3aa: CASSYRTRFTEAFF; CDR3nt: TGTGCCAGCAGTTACCGCACCCGTTTCACTGAAGCTTTCTTT
abundance: .; j_gene: TRBJ1-1; v_gene: TRBV20-1; d_gene: .; CDR3aa: CSPNQRGGTEAFF; CDR3nt: TGCAGTCCAAACCAGAGAGGGGGCACTGAAGCTTTCTTT
abundance: .; j_gene: TRBJ1-6; v_gene: TRBV7-2; d_gene: .; CDR3aa: CASSPATGSLHF; CDR3nt: TGTGCCAGCAGCCCGGCGACAGGATCCCTCCACTTT
abundance: .; j_gene: TRBJ2-4; v_gene: TRBV5-1; d_gene: .; CDR3aa: CASSPGSLAKNIQYF; CDR3nt: TGCGCCAGCAGCCCAGGATCCCTAGCCAAAAACATTCAGTACTTC
abundance: once; j_gene: TRBJ2-3; v_gene: TRBV9; d_gene: TRBD1; CDR3aa: CASSSRQGIDTQYF; CDR3nt: TGTGCCAGCAGCTCCCGACAGGGGATAGATACGCAGTATTTT
abundance: .; j_gene: TRBJ2-2; v_gene: TRBV19; d_gene: .; CDR3aa: CAVRSTGELFF; CDR3nt: TGTGCCGTTAGGTCCACCGGGGAGCTGTTTTTT
abundance: .; j_gene: TRBJ1-1; v_gene: TRBV5-4; d_gene: .; CDR3aa: CASNRDPNTEAFF; CDR3nt: TGTGCCAGCAACCGGGACCCAAACACTGAAGCTTTCTTT